This TCR beta chain was found in a study of T cell responses to AZD1222 COVID-19 vaccine. Study outcomes and limitations: Clonal diversity was possibly underestimated, and the donors were mostly white British, with more females. Baseline seropositivity occurred in only six AZD1222 recipients. Epitopes outside B.1.351 and B.1.1.7 mutated regions reportedly drew nearly half of spike TCRs.

Germline CDR1 LGHDT, CDR2 YNNKEL (reference sequence). The CDR3 consists of 17 residues. The V segment lost 1 base and the J segment 1 base; nucleotides outside the gene matches: 8. Profiled with immunoSEQ multiplex PCR; TCRdb holds only in-frame clones, not every one. The repertoire holds around 150,000 clones, with roughly nine tenths as singletons. In regard to this clone: Antigen: not known.

Source: peripheral blood, taken 28 days after the second AZD1222 dose. The source is an adult who received the AZD1222 COVID-19 vaccine. This chain joins TRBV3-1 (or the pseudogene TRBV3-2) and TRBJ1-2; 8 nucleotides agree with TRBD1. The CDR3 sequence is CASSQGTGYVNNYGYTF. CDR3 bases: TGTGCCAGCAGCCAAGGGACAGGGTATGTCAATAACTATGGCTACACCTTC.